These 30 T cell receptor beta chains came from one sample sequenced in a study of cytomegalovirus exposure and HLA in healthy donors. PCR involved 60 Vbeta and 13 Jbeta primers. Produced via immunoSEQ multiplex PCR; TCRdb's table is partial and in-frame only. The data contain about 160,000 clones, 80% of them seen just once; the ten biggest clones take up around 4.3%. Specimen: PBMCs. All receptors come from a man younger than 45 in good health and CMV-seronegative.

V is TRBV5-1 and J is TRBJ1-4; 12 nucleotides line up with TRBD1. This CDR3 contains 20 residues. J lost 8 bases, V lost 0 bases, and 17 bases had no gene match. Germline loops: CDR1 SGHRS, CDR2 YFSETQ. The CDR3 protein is CASSLAMGQGAREVQEKLFF. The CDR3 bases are TGCGCCAGCAGCTTGGCCATGGGACAGGGGGCGAGAGAGGTTCAGGAAAAACTGTTTTTT.

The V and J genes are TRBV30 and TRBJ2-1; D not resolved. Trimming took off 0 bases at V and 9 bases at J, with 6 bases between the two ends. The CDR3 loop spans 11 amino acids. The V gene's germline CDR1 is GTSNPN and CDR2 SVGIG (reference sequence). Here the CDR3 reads CAWSVSGEQFF. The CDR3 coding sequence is TGTGCCTGGAGTGTCTCCGGTGAGCAGTTCTTC.

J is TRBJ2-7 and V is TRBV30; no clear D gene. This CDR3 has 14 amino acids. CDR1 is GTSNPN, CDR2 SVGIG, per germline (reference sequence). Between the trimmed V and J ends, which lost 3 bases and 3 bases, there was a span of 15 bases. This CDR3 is CAWRTPGGGYEQYF. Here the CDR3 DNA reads TGTGCCTGGAGAACACCAGGTGGTGGCTACGAGCAGTACTTC.

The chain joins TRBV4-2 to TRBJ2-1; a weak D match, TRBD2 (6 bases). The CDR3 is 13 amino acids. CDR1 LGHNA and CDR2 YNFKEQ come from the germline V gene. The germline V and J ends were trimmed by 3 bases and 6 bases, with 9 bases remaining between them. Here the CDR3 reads CASSHGGTNEQFF. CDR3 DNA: TGTGCCAGCAGCCACGGGGGAACCAATGAGCAGTTCTTC.

CDR3 coding DNA: TGTGCCAGCAGCGCCCTAGCGGGTTCCACCGGGGAGCTGTTTTTT. Amino acid sequence: CASSALAGSTGELFF. V is TRBV9 and J is TRBJ2-2; 8 nucleotides agree with TRBD2. Losses at the gene ends were 3 bases for V and 4 bases for J; bases not matched to a gene: 5. Germline values: CDR1 SGDLS, CDR2 YYNGEE. This CDR3 comprises 15 residues.

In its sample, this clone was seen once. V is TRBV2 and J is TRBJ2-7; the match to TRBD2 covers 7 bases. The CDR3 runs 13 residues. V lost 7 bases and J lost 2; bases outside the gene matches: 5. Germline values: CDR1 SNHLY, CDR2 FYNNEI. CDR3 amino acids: CASTVGGPYEQYF. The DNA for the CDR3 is TGTGCCAGCACAGTGGGAGGGCCCTACGAGCAGTACTTC.

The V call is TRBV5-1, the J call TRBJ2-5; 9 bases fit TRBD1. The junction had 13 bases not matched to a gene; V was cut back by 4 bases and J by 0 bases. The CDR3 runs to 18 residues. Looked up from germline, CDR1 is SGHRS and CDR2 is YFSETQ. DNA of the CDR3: TGCGCCAGCAGCAGAGGGGTACGAACAGGGGGCAACCAAGAGACCCAGTACTTC. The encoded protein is CASSRGVRTGGNQETQYF.

This chain's CDR3 is CASRGQDFYEQYF. The CDR3 nucleotides are TGTGCCAGCAGGGGACAGGATTTCTACGAGCAGTACTTC. The chain has TRBV5-4 and TRBJ2-7; 8 bases agree with TRBD1. The V segment lost 5 bases and the J segment 3 bases; nucleotides outside the gene matches: 4. The CDR3 runs to 13 residues. CDR1 SGHNT and CDR2 YYREEE come from the germline V gene (reference sequence).

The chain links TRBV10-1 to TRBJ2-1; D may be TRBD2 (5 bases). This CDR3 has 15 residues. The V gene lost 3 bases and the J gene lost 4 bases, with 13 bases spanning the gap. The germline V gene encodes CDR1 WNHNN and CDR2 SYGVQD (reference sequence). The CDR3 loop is CASSEKGSGYNEQFF. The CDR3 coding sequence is TGCGCCAGCAGTGAAAAAGGGAGTGGTTACAATGAGCAGTTCTTC.

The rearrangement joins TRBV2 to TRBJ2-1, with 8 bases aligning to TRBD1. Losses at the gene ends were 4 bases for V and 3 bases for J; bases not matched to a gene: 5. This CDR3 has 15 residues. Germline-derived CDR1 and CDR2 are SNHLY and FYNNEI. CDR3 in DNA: TGTGCCAGCAGTGCGGGACAGGAAATCTACAATGAGCAGTTCTTC. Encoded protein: CASSAGQEIYNEQFF.

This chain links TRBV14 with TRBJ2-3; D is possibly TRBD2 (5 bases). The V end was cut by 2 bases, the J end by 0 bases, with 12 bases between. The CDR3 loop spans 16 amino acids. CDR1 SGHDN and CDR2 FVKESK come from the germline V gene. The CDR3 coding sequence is TGTGCCAGCAGCCAATTCCGGGATCCGAGCACAGATACGCAGTATTTT. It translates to CASSQFRDPSTDTQYF. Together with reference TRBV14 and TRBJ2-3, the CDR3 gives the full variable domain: EAGVTQFPSHSVIEKGQTVTLRCDPISGHDNLYWYRRVMGKEIKFLLHFVKESKQDESGMPNNRFLAERTGGTYSTLKVQPAELEDSGVYFCASSQFRDPSTDTQYFGPGTRLTVL.

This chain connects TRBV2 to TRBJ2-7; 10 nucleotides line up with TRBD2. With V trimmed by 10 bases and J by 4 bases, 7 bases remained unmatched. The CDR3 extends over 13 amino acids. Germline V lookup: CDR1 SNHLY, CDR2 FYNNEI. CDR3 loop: CATPKRGGYEQYF. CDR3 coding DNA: TGTGCCACCCCGAAGCGGGGGGGTTACGAGCAGTACTTC.

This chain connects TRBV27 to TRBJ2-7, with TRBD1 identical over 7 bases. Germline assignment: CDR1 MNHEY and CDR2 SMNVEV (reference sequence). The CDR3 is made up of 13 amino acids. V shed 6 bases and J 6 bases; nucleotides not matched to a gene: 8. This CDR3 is CASRSTTGLEQYF. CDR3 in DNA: TGTGCCAGCAGATCCACGACAGGGCTCGAGCAGTACTTC.

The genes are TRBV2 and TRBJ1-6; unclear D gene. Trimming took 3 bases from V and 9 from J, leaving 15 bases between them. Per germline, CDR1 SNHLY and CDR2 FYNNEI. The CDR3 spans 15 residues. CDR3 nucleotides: TGTGCCAGCAGTGAGGCGGTAGGGAGAGGTTCACCCCTCCACTTT. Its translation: CASSEAVGRGSPLHF.

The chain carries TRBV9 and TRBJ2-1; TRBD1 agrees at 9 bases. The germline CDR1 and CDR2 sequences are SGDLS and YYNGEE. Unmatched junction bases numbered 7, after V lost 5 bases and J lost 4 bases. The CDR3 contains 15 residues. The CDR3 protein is CASRTGTGKYNEQFF. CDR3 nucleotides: TGTGCCAGCAGAACCGGGACAGGGAAGTACAATGAGCAGTTCTTC.

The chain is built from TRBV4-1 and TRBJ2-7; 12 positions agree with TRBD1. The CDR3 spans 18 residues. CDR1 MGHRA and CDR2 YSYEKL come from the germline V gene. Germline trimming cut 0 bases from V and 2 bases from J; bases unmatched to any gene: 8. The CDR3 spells CASSQEKGTGGATYEQYF. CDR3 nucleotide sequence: TGCGCCAGCAGCCAAGAAAAGGGGACAGGGGGCGCTACCTACGAGCAGTACTTC.

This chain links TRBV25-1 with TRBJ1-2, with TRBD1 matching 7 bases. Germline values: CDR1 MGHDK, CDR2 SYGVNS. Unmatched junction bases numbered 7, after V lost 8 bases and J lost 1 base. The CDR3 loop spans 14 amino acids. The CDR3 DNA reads TGTGCCAGCGGAGGGACAGCTCTTAACTATGGCTACACCTTC. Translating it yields CASGGTALNYGYTF.

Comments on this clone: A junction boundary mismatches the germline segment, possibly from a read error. The CDR3 DNA follows: TGTGCCGGCAGCTTGTTCGATAGATCGGGGACCCAGTACTTC. It is translated as CAGSLFDRSGTQYF. This chain joins TRBV7-2 and TRBJ2-5, with D unresolved. CDR1 and CDR2 from the germline V gene are SGHTA and FQGNSA. The CDR3 covers 14 residues.

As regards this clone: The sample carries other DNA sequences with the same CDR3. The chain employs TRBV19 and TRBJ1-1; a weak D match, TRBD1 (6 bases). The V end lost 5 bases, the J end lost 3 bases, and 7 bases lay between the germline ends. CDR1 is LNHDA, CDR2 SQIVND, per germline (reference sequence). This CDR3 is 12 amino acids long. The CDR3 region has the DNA TGTGCCAGTAGTCAGGGGTACACTGAAGCTTTCTTT. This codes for CASSQGYTEAFF.

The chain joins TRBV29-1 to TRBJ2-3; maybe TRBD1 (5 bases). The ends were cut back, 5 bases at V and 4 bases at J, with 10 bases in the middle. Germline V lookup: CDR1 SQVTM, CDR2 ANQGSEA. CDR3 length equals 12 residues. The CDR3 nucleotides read TGCAGCGTTCGGCAGGGCCCAGATACGCAGTATTTT. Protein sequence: CSVRQGPDTQYF.

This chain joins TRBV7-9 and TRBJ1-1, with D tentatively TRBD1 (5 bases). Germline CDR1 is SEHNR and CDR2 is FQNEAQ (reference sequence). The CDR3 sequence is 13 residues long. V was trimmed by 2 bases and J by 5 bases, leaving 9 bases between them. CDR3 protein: CASSLPGMTEAFF. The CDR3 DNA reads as TGTGCCAGCAGCTTACCAGGGATGACTGAAGCTTTCTTT.

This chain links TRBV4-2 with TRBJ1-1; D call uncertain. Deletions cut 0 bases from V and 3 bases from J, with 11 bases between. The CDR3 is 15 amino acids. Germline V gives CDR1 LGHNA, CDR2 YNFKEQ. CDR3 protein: CASSQDLAEDTEAFF. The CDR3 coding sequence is TGTGCCAGCAGCCAAGATCTAGCGGAAGACACTGAAGCTTTCTTT.

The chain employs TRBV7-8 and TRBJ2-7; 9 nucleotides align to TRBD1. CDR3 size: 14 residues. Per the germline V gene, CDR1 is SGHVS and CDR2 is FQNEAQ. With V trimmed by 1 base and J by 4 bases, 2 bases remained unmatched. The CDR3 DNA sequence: TGTGCCAGCAGCTTAGGTGGGACAGGGTACGAGCAGTACTTC. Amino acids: CASSLGGTGYEQYF.

The CDR3 nucleotides are TGTGCCAGCAGCCCCAGCGGAGCGCGGCTTCTCACTGAAGCTTTCTTT. Its translation is CASSPSGARLLTEAFF. The J gene is TRBJ1-1, the V gene TRBV9; no definite D call. Between the trimmed V and J ends, which lost 4 bases and 4 bases, there was a span of 20 bases. CDR1 and CDR2 (germline): SGDLS, YYNGEE. There are 16 residues in the CDR3.

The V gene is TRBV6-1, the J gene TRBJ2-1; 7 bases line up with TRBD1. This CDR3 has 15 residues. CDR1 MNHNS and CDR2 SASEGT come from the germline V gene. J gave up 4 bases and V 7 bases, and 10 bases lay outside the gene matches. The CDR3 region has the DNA TGTGCCAGCACGACAGGGAATAATCCTTACAATGAGCAGTTCTTC. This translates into CASTTGNNPYNEQFF.

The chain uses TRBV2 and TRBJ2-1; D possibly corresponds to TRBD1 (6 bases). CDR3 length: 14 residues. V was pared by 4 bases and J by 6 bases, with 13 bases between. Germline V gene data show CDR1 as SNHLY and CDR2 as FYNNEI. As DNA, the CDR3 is TGTGCCAGCAGTGGAACAGGGAGAGGCAATGAGCAGTTCTTC. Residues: CASSGTGRGNEQFF.

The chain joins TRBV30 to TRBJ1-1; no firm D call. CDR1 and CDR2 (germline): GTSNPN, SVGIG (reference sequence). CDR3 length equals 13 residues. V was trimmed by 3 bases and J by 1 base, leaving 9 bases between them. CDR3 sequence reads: CAWRQLKNTEAFF. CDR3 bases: TGTGCCTGGAGACAGCTGAAGAACACTGAAGCTTTCTTT.

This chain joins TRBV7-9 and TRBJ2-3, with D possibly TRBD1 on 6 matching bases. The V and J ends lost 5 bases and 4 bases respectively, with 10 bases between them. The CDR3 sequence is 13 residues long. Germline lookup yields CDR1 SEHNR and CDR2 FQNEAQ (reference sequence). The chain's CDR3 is CASSRSGADTQYF. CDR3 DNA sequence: TGTGCCAGCAGCCGATCAGGGGCAGATACGCAGTATTTT.

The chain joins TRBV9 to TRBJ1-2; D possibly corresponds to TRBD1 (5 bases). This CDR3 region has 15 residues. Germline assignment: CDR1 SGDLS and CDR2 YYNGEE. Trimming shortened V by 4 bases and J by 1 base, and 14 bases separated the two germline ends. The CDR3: CASSPQGLGNYGYTF. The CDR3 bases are TGTGCCAGCAGCCCCCAGGGATTGGGTAACTATGGCTACACCTTC.

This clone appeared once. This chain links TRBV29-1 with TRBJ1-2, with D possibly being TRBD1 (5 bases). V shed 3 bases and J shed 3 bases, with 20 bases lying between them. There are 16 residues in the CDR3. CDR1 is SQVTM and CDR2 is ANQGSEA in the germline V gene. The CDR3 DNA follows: TGCAGCGTTGAGTACCCGGGACTTCTAGGAGACTATGGCTACACCTTC. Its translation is CSVEYPGLLGDYGYTF.